The present T cell receptor beta chain was sequenced within a study of blood T cell repertoires in COVID-19. Study context: From the United States, Italy and Spain came samples of acute and convalescent COVID-19.

With 4 bases removed from V and 5 bases from J, the gap between germline ends came to 9 bases. Germline values: CDR1 LNHDA, CDR2 SQIVND (reference sequence). This CDR3 comprises 13 residues. Measured with immunoSEQ multiplex PCR; TCRdb has only the in-frame clones, and not every one. The sample holds hundreds of thousands of clones, about 87% seen once. This sequence joins TRBV19 and TRBJ2-1, with a weak D call TRBD1 (6 bases). Sequencing input: PBMCs or T cells enriched from blood (not recorded which). The sequence derives from a woman between 25 and 40 years old with acute COVID-19. Here the CDR3 reads CASSTGHNNEQFF. The CDR3 DNA reads TGTGCCAGTAGTACGGGACACAACAATGAGCAGTTCTTC. The whole variable domain, filled in from reference TRBV19 and TRBJ2-1, reads DGGITQSPKYLFRKEGQNVTLSCEQNLNHDAMYWYRQDPGQGLRLIYYSQIVNDFQKGDIAEGYSVSREKKESFPLTVTSAQKNPTAFYLCASSTGHNNEQFFGPGTRLTVL.